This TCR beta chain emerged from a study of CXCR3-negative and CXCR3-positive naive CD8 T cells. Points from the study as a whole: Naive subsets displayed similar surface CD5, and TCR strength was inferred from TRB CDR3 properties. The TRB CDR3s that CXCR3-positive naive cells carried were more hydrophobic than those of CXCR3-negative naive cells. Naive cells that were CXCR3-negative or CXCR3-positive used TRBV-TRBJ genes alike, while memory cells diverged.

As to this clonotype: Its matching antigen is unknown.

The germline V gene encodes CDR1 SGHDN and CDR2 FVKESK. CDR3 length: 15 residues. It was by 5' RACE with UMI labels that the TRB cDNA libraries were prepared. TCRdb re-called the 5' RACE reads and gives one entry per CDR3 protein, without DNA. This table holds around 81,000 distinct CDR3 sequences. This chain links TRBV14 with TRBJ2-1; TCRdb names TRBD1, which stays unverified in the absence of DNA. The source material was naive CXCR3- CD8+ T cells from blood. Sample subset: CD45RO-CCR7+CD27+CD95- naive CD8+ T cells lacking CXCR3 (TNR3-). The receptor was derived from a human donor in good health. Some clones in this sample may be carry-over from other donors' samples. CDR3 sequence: CASSRGGTSYNEQFF. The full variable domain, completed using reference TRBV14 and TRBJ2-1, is EAGVTQFPSHSVIEKGQTVTLRCDPISGHDNLYWYRRVMGKEIKFLLHFVKESKQDESGMPNNRFLAERTGGTYSTLKVQPAELEDSGVYFCASSRGGTSYNEQFFGPGTRLTVL.